The entry below gives a single T cell receptor beta chain sequence along with its context. Antigen unknown. The data derive from a study of cytomegalovirus exposure and HLA in healthy donors. V was pared by 8 bases and J by 2 bases, with 12 bases between. The germline CDR1 and CDR2 sequences are LNHDA and SQIVND (reference sequence). The length of the CDR3 is 13 residues. Study-level results: In a later analysis, TCR beta V- and J-gene trimming was associated with a missense DCLRE1C variant. HLA allele associations emerged for fewer than 20,000 TCR beta sequences in a later analysis, at 0.05 false discovery rate.

The PCR employed 60 Vbeta primers together with 13 Jbeta primers. Data came from immunoSEQ multiplex PCR; TCRdb stores just in-frame clones and leaves some out. The table has about 150,000 clones, about three quarters seen once. The origin of this receptor is a male donor in good health and CMV-seronegative. Sequencing was carried out using PBMCs. The chain carries TRBV19 and TRBJ1-2, with D hard to call. CDR3 nucleotides: TGTGCCAGTGGAGACGGAGGCAACTATGGCTACACCTTC. Translating it yields CASGDGGNYGYTF.